These T cell receptor beta chains were read from a single sample in a study of cytomegalovirus exposure and HLA in healthy donors. TCRdb's table, derived via immunoSEQ multiplex PCR, lists solely in-frame clones and lacks some. The data contain 85,000 to 110,000 clones, 60% to 80% of them singletons. The sample was PBMCs. The receptors were gathered from a man between 50 and 59 years old in good health and CMV-seropositive. The CDR3 runs from the conserved cysteine through the conserved F or W. Fields, in order: J gene, clone size, V gene, D gene, CDR3 DNA, CDR3 protein. The D gene is left open where the match is weak. Size is stated for part of the rows, as once, few or many counts, or as a class when the clone is expanded.

>TRBJ1-1|once|TRBV13|TRBD1
TGTGCCAGCAGCCTTATCACCCCAGGACAGGGGGATATGAACACTGAAGCTTTCTTT
CASSLITPGQGDMNTEAFF
>TRBJ2-1|.|TRBV7-8|.
TGTGCCAGCAGCCCAGAAAGTCATACCTCCTACAATGAGCAGTTCTTC
CASSPESHTSYNEQFF
>TRBJ1-2|.|TRBV6-5|TRBD1
TGTGCCAGCAGGGACAGGGGGCGGGATTATGGCTACACCTTC
CASRDRGRDYGYTF
>TRBJ2-2|.|TRBV5-4|TRBD2
TGTGCCAGCAGCAATCCGGGACTAGCGGGAGACCCCGGGGAGCTGTTTTTT
CASSNPGLAGDPGELFF
>TRBJ2-3|.|TRBV9|.
TGTGCCAGCAGCGACGTCAGGGGTTTTTTCCCAGATACGCAGTATTTT
CASSDVRGFFPDTQYF
>TRBJ1-1|few|TRBV5-1|.
TGCGCCAGCAGCCCACAAGAGAACACTGAAGCTTTCTTT
CASSPQENTEAFF
>TRBJ2-7|.|TRBV30|TRBD1
TGTGCCGGGACTCCAGGGACAGGGTACGAGCAGTACTTC
CAGTPGTGYEQYF
>TRBJ2-3|.|TRBV6-4|TRBD2
TGTGCCAGCAGTGAGGGGGGGACGGACACAGATACGCAGTATTTT
CASSEGGTDTDTQYF
>TRBJ2-5|.|TRBV7-2|.
TGTGCCAGCACCATTCAGGGACAAGAGACCCAGTACTTC
CASTIQGQETQYF
>TRBJ2-5|.|TRBV9|.
TGTGCCAGCAGCGTAGCCCGTTTTGAGGGGACCCAGTACTTC
CASSVARFEGTQYF
>TRBJ2-5|.|TRBV6-1|.
TGTGCCAGCAGCTTCAGGGTTGAGACCCAGTACTTC
CASSFRVETQYF
>TRBJ2-3|.|TRBV19|.
TGTGCCAGTAGTATTACAGCGACGGGGGCAGATACGCAGTATTTT
CASSITATGADTQYF
>TRBJ1-1|.|TRBV29-1|TRBD1
TGCAGCGTGGAGGACAGGGGGGGGACTGAAGCTTTCTTT
CSVEDRGGTEAFF
>TRBJ2-1|.|TRBV7-9|TRBD2
TGTGCCAGCAGCTTACAGCGGGAGGGGAACAATGAGCAGTTCTTC
CASSLQREGNNEQFF
>TRBJ2-7|.|TRBV27|.
TGTGCCAGCATTCCCTCCGCCTACGAGCAGTACTTC
CASIPSAYEQYF
>TRBJ1-3|.|TRBV28|TRBD1
TGTGCCAGCAGTTCGGGACAGTTTAAAGACACCATATATTTT
CASSSGQFKDTIYF
>TRBJ2-1|.|TRBV25-1|TRBD1
TGTGCCAGCAGTGAACCAGACAGGGCCAATGAGCAGTTCTTC
CASSEPDRANEQFF
>TRBJ2-5|.|TRBV7-2|TRBD1
TGTGCCAGCAGCTACCAGACAGGGGGATCGGAGACCCAGTACTTC
CASSYQTGGSETQYF
>TRBJ1-2|.|TRBV7-9|.
TGTGCCAGCAGCTTTGGACACCCAGCTAACTATGGCTACACCTTC
CASSFGHPANYGYTF
>TRBJ1-4|.|TRBV5-1|TRBD1
TGCGCCAGCAGCGACGGGACAGGGCGAGAAAAACTGTTTTTT
CASSDGTGREKLFF